Ten or more counts support the clone carrying this T cell receptor (beta chain). The data derive from a study of T cells after yellow fever vaccination. This CDR3 has 15 amino acids. V gave up 5 bases and J gave up 0 bases, with 11 bases separating them. Looked up from germline, CDR1 is SEHNR and CDR2 is FQNEAQ (reference sequence). MiXCR, run by TCRdb on the 5' RACE reads, gives a single entry per CDR3 protein. The sample carries tens of thousands of distinct CDR3 sequences, 6.5% to 8% recorded once. This TCR came from a man younger than 35 who received the YFV17D yellow fever vaccine. Sequencing used PBMCs, either bulk or a sorted T-cell subset (CD4+, CD8+, memory, or dextramer-sorted; not recorded which), obtained on the day of the first yellow fever vaccination. The chain combines TRBV7-9 with TRBJ1-3; the D is unclear. The CDR3 DNA is TGTGCCAGCAGCCGTCACATCCCCTCTGGAAACACCATATATTTT. Its protein is CASSRHIPSGNTIYF.